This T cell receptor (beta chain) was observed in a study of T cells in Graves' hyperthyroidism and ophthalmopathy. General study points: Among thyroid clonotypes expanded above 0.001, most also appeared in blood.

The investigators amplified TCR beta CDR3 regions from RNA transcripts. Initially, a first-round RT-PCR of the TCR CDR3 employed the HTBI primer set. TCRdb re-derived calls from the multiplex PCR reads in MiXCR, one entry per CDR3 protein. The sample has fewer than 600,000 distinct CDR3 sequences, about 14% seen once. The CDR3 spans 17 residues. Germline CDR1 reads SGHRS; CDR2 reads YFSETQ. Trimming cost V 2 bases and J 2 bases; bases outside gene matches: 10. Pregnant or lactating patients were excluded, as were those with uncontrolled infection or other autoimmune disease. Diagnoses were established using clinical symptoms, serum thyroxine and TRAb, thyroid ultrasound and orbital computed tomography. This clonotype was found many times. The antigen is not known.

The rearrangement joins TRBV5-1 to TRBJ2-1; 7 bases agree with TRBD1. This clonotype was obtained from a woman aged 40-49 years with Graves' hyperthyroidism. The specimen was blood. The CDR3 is CASSFQQGQSAYNEQFF. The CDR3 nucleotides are TGCGCCAGCAGCTTCCAACAGGGGCAGTCCGCCTACAATGAGCAGTTCTTC.